This T cell receptor beta chain was observed in a study of control samples from healthy donors and cancer patients. The germline V gene has CDR1 SGHVS and CDR2 FQNEAQ. The CDR3 is 15 amino acids. V was clipped by 5 bases and J by 7 bases; unmatched bases: 10. Profiling relied on immunoSEQ multiplex PCR, and the TCRdb table lists in-frame clones only, not all of them. The profile shows 150,000 or so clones, 85% to 90% of them singletons. This clonotype originated in a young man in good health. The V and J genes are TRBV7-8 and TRBJ1-1; the match to TRBD1 covers 10 bases. Specimen: blood. CDR3 loop: CASSPEGQGGNEAFF. The CDR3 DNA sequence: TGTGCCAGCAGCCCTGAAGGACAGGGGGGAAATGAAGCTTTCTTT.